A selection of T cell receptor beta chains follows, all from one sample in a study of read filtering for tumor transcriptome and immune sequencing. A single record per CDR3 protein comes from TCRdb applying MiXCR to the reads. Among some 80,000 distinct CDR3 sequences listed, approximately 13% were seen once. The source material was a population of CD138-negative cells sorted from bone marrow. These receptors all come from a donor at least 40 years old with multiple myeloma. The CDR3 runs from the conserved cysteine through the conserved F or W. Each record gives: clone size, D gene, V gene, J gene, CDR3 DNA, CDR3 protein. The D gene is left open where the match is weak. Clone size is not always given. Where it is, it says once, few, many or a class for expanded clones.

abundance: many; d_gene: NA; v_gene: TRBV3-1; j_gene: TRBJ2-7; CDR3nt: TGTGCCAGCAGCCTTTCGGGGGACGCTCCCAACGAGCAGTACTTC; CDR3aa: CASSLSGDAPNEQYF
abundance: few; d_gene: NA; v_gene: TRBV4-2; j_gene: TRBJ1-5; CDR3nt: TGTGCCAGCAGCCAAGAGAGGCAGAGCAATCAGCCCCAGCATTTT; CDR3aa: CASSQERQSNQPQHF
abundance: many; d_gene: TRBD2; v_gene: TRBV28; j_gene: TRBJ2-7; CDR3nt: TGTGCCAGCAGGGGACCTAGCGGGAGTGTGTACGAGCAGTACTTC; CDR3aa: CASRGPSGSVYEQYF
abundance: NA; d_gene: NA; v_gene: TRBV11-2; j_gene: TRBJ2-3; CDR3nt: TGTGCCAGCTGCTTAGCTCCGGTGCGGGCCACAGATACGCAGTATTTT; CDR3aa: CASCLAPVRATDTQYF
abundance: NA; d_gene: NA; v_gene: TRBV29-1; j_gene: TRBJ2-1; CDR3nt: TGCGGCGTCTCCGGGACCTTGATGGATGAGCAGTTCTTC; CDR3aa: CGVSGTLMDEQFF
abundance: many; d_gene: NA; v_gene: TRBV12-3/TRBV12-4; j_gene: TRBJ1-6; CDR3nt: TGTGCCAGCAGTTTCGACGGCGATTCACCCCTCCACTTT; CDR3aa: CASSFDGDSPLHF
abundance: many; d_gene: NA; v_gene: TRBV4-1; j_gene: TRBJ2-7; CDR3nt: TGCGCCAGCAGCCAAGATGCGGCAGGCGTCGGCTACGAGCAGTACTTC; CDR3aa: CASSQDAAGVGYEQYF
abundance: many; d_gene: TRBD2; v_gene: TRBV5-4; j_gene: TRBJ2-7; CDR3nt: TGTGCCAGCAGCTTGGAGGGGACTAGAGGGAGGGAGCAGTACTTC; CDR3aa: CASSLEGTRGREQYF
abundance: few; d_gene: TRBD2; v_gene: TRBV5-1; j_gene: TRBJ2-7; CDR3nt: TGCGCCAGCAGCTCGGTAGCGGGAGGGGCGGAGCAGTACTTC; CDR3aa: CASSSVAGGAEQYF
abundance: few; d_gene: TRBD1; v_gene: TRBV20-1; j_gene: TRBJ1-2; CDR3nt: TGCAGTGCAATCGGGGCAGGGGGCATCTCCTATGGCTACACCTTC; CDR3aa: CSAIGAGGISYGYTF
abundance: many; d_gene: NA; v_gene: TRBV29-1; j_gene: TRBJ2-3; CDR3nt: TGCAGCGTTGACCCTAGCACAGATACGCAGTATTTT; CDR3aa: CSVDPSTDTQYF
abundance: many; d_gene: NA; v_gene: TRBV7-9; j_gene: TRBJ2-3; CDR3nt: TGTGCCAGCAGCTTCAGGGATACAGATACGCAGTATTTT; CDR3aa: CASSFRDTDTQYF
abundance: many; d_gene: TRBD2; v_gene: TRBV13; j_gene: TRBJ2-5; CDR3nt: TGTGCCAGCAGCCCAACTAGCGGGAGAGAGACCCAGTACTTC; CDR3aa: CASSPTSGRETQYF
abundance: many; d_gene: NA; v_gene: TRBV7-9; j_gene: TRBJ2-1; CDR3nt: TGTGCCAGCAGCCCTCCTAGTGAGGAGCAGTTCTTC; CDR3aa: CASSPPSEEQFF
abundance: many; d_gene: TRBD2; v_gene: TRBV20-1; j_gene: TRBJ2-7; CDR3nt: TGCAGTGCTCTCCCAGGGGCGGGAGGGCCTTACGAGCAGTACTTC; CDR3aa: CSALPGAGGPYEQYF
abundance: many; d_gene: NA; v_gene: TRBV7-9; j_gene: TRBJ1-4; CDR3nt: TGTGCCAGCAGCGACCAGGGGACTATTAATGAAAAACTGTTTTTT; CDR3aa: CASSDQGTINEKLFF
abundance: many; d_gene: TRBD2; v_gene: TRBV5-1; j_gene: TRBJ2-1; CDR3nt: TGCGCCAGCAGCTTGGCAGGCCTAGCGGGTTACAATGAGCAGTTCTTC; CDR3aa: CASSLAGLAGYNEQFF
abundance: many; d_gene: TRBD1; v_gene: TRBV28; j_gene: TRBJ2-5; CDR3nt: TGTGCCAGCAGTCGGGGACAGGGGTATCGAGAGACCCAGTACTTC; CDR3aa: CASSRGQGYRETQYF
abundance: many; d_gene: NA; v_gene: TRBV5-1; j_gene: TRBJ2-6; CDR3nt: TGCGCCAGCAGCCCCGGCTGGGGTGGGGGAACACCCTGGGCCAACGTCCTGACTTTC; CDR3aa: CASSPGWGGGTPWANVLTF
abundance: many; d_gene: NA; v_gene: TRBV7-2; j_gene: TRBJ2-1; CDR3nt: TGTGCCAGCAGCTTAAGGGCGGGACAGCACAATGAGCAGTTCTTC; CDR3aa: CASSLRAGQHNEQFF
abundance: NA; d_gene: NA; v_gene: TRBV18; j_gene: TRBJ2-3; CDR3nt: TGTGCCAGCTCACCAGTAACCAGAACAGATACGCAGTATTTT; CDR3aa: CASSPVTRTDTQYF
abundance: many; d_gene: NA; v_gene: TRBV7-2; j_gene: TRBJ2-3; CDR3nt: TGTGCCAGCAGCTTGAACCCAGGTGCAGATACGCAGTATTTT; CDR3aa: CASSLNPGADTQYF
abundance: many; d_gene: TRBD1; v_gene: TRBV5-1; j_gene: TRBJ2-2; CDR3nt: TGCGCCAGCAGCCTGGATCCGGGACAGGGGACCACCGGGGAGCTGTTTTTT; CDR3aa: CASSLDPGQGTTGELFF
abundance: many; d_gene: NA; v_gene: TRBV2; j_gene: TRBJ2-7; CDR3nt: TGTGCCAGCAGTAATGATGGGGTAGGCGCCTACGAGCAGTACTTC; CDR3aa: CASSNDGVGAYEQYF
abundance: many; d_gene: NA; v_gene: TRBV5-6; j_gene: TRBJ2-3; CDR3nt: TGTGCCAGCAGCTTATCCGCGGATACGCAGTATTTT; CDR3aa: CASSLSADTQYF
abundance: many; d_gene: NA; v_gene: TRBV7-9; j_gene: TRBJ1-3; CDR3nt: TGTGCCAGCAGCCCGTGGACGGACTCTGGAAACACCATATATTTT; CDR3aa: CASSPWTDSGNTIYF
abundance: many; d_gene: TRBD1; v_gene: TRBV7-9; j_gene: TRBJ2-1; CDR3nt: TGTGCCAGCAGTCGGCCCCCCGGGACAGGGGAGTTCTTC; CDR3aa: CASSRPPGTGEFF
abundance: many; d_gene: NA; v_gene: TRBV20-1; j_gene: TRBJ2-5; CDR3nt: TGCAGTGCCAACCGGGGCCAAGAGACCCAGTACTTC; CDR3aa: CSANRGQETQYF
abundance: many; d_gene: TRBD2; v_gene: TRBV6-2/TRBV6-3; j_gene: TRBJ2-1; CDR3nt: TGTGCCAGCAGTACACATAGCGGGAGGACCTACAATGAGCAGTTCTTC; CDR3aa: CASSTHSGRTYNEQFF
abundance: many; d_gene: TRBD2; v_gene: TRBV28; j_gene: TRBJ2-7; CDR3nt: TGTGCCAGCAGGCGGGAGGGCCCTTACTACGAGCAGTACTTC; CDR3aa: CASRREGPYYEQYF
abundance: NA; d_gene: TRBD2; v_gene: TRBV7-6; j_gene: TRBJ2-1; CDR3nt: TGTGCCAGCAGCTCACAGGGACTAGAATACAATGAGCAGTTCTTC; CDR3aa: CASSSQGLEYNEQFF